The source of this TCR beta chain is a study of blood T cell repertoires in COVID-19. Background on the study: The samples span acute and convalescent COVID-19 from the United States, Italy and Spain. PBMCs, B-cell-depleted T cells, or T cells were the source of the cDNA or gDNA that made up the material.

Those enrolled in Seattle joined during active infection and were followed longitudinally afterward. The protocol was immunoSEQ multiplex PCR, while the TCRdb copy is restricted to in-frame clones and leaves out a portion. The sample holds some 200,000 clones, roughly four fifths seen once. This clone was counted once. V was clipped by 5 bases and J by 1 base, with 8 bases between them. The CDR3 is 14 amino acids. Germline assignment: CDR1 MNHEY and CDR2 SVGAGI. The source material was peripheral blood. V and J are TRBV6-5 and TRBJ2-2, with TRBD2 as a possible D gene (6 bases). The clonotype comes from a middle-aged woman with COVID-19, enrolled during active disease. This CDR3 reads CASSRAGNTGELFF. CDR3 nucleotide sequence: TGTGCCAGCAGTCGAGCGGGGAACACCGGGGAGCTGTTTTTT.